These T cell receptor beta chains were read from a single sample in a study of blood T cell dynamics during melanoma immunotherapy. Libraries were prepared by immunoSEQ multiplex PCR; TCRdb keeps only in-frame clonotypes and omits some of them. The profile shows some 16,000 clones, more than 75% of them singletons. Sequencing was performed on blood, taken from a patient treated with checkpoint blockade. The receptors here all came from a human donor with melanoma. The CDR3 runs from the conserved cysteine through the conserved F or W. The D gene is left open where the match is weak. Clone size is not always given. Where it is, it says once, few, many or a class for expanded clones.

abundance: NA; v_gene: TRBV6-5; j_gene: TRBJ2-7; d_gene: NA; CDR3nt: TGTGCCAGCAGTTACGGACCTTCCTCCTACGAGCAGTACTTC; CDR3aa: CASSYGPSSYEQYF
abundance: NA; v_gene: TRBV10-3; j_gene: TRBJ1-1; d_gene: NA; CDR3nt: TGTGCCATCAGTGAGGGGGAGGGTGTTTACACTGAAGCTTTCTTT; CDR3aa: CAISEGEGVYTEAFF
abundance: few; v_gene: TRBV4-2; j_gene: TRBJ1-1; d_gene: NA; CDR3nt: TGTGCCAGCAGCCAAGTGGGGGGCACTGAAGCTTTCTTT; CDR3aa: CASSQVGGTEAFF
abundance: NA; v_gene: TRBV11-2; j_gene: TRBJ2-1; d_gene: NA; CDR3nt: TGTGCCAGCAGCTTAGTTGGTCGGGGGCCCCTCTCCTACAATGAGCAGTTCTTC; CDR3aa: CASSLVGRGPLSYNEQFF
abundance: NA; v_gene: TRBV5-4; j_gene: TRBJ1-6; d_gene: NA; CDR3nt: TGTGCCAGCAGCTTGGAACGGGGGTATAATTCACCCCTCCACTTT; CDR3aa: CASSLERGYNSPLHF
abundance: NA; v_gene: TRBV6-1; j_gene: TRBJ2-3; d_gene: TRBD2; CDR3nt: TGTGCCAGCAGTGAACATGCGGGGGGCGCAACGCAGTATTTT; CDR3aa: CASSEHAGGATQYF
abundance: NA; v_gene: TRBV7-3; j_gene: TRBJ1-1; d_gene: NA; CDR3nt: TGTGCCAGCAGCTCCTACCCTCGGAATATGAACACTGAAGCTTTCTTT; CDR3aa: CASSSYPRNMNTEAFF
abundance: NA; v_gene: TRBV7-9; j_gene: TRBJ2-2; d_gene: NA; CDR3nt: TGTGCCAGCAGCTTCACAAGGACCGGGGAGCTGTTTTTT; CDR3aa: CASSFTRTGELFF
abundance: NA; v_gene: TRBV9; j_gene: TRBJ1-3; d_gene: NA; CDR3nt: TGTGCCAGCAGCGTAGAGGGGGGCTCTGGAAACACCATATATTTT; CDR3aa: CASSVEGGSGNTIYF
abundance: NA; v_gene: TRBV5-5; j_gene: TRBJ1-2; d_gene: TRBD1; CDR3nt: TGTGCCAGCAGCCTCGGGACAGGTACTAACTATGGCTACACCTTC; CDR3aa: CASSLGTGTNYGYTF
abundance: once; v_gene: TRBV19; j_gene: TRBJ2-1; d_gene: NA; CDR3nt: TGTGCCAGTAGTGACCTCGCGTACAATGAGCAGTTCTTC; CDR3aa: CASSDLAYNEQFF
abundance: NA; v_gene: TRBV19; j_gene: TRBJ2-2; d_gene: NA; CDR3nt: TGTGCCAGTAGCCAACAGGACAGCCAGAACACCGGGGAGCTGTTTTTT; CDR3aa: CASSQQDSQNTGELFF
abundance: once; v_gene: TRBV5-8; j_gene: TRBJ2-1; d_gene: TRBD2; CDR3nt: TGTGCCAGCAGCTTGGGAGGACTAGCCGTTAATGAGCAGTTCTTC; CDR3aa: CASSLGGLAVNEQFF
abundance: NA; v_gene: TRBV4-2; j_gene: TRBJ2-7; d_gene: TRBD2; CDR3nt: TGTGCCAGCAGCCAAGGACTAGCTGATTCCTACGAGCAGTACTTC; CDR3aa: CASSQGLADSYEQYF
abundance: once; v_gene: TRBV5-3; j_gene: TRBJ1-6; d_gene: NA; CDR3nt: TGTGCCAGAAGCTATACCGCCCGGGTCACTAATTCACCCCTCCACTTT; CDR3aa: CARSYTARVTNSPLHF
abundance: NA; v_gene: TRBV7-8; j_gene: TRBJ2-5; d_gene: NA; CDR3nt: TGTGCCAGCAGCTTCCTCCTTACAGGGTTCATGAAGACCCAGTACTTC; CDR3aa: CASSFLLTGFMKTQYF
abundance: NA; v_gene: TRBV18; j_gene: TRBJ1-4; d_gene: TRBD1; CDR3nt: TGTGCCAGCTCACGGACAGGGGCGACTGAAAAACTGTTTTTT; CDR3aa: CASSRTGATEKLFF
abundance: once; v_gene: TRBV5-4; j_gene: TRBJ2-7; d_gene: NA; CDR3nt: TGTGCCAGCAGCCTCCGGACAGACTCCGAGCAGTACTTC; CDR3aa: CASSLRTDSEQYF
abundance: NA; v_gene: TRBV4-2; j_gene: TRBJ2-3; d_gene: TRBD2; CDR3nt: TGTGCCAGCAGCCAAGACATCGGGGGGGCCCTTACAGATACGCAGTATTTT; CDR3aa: CASSQDIGGALTDTQYF
abundance: NA; v_gene: TRBV28; j_gene: TRBJ2-1; d_gene: TRBD2; CDR3nt: TGTGCCAGCAGTTCACAGCGGGAGACCGGCTCCTACAATGAGCAGTTCTTC; CDR3aa: CASSSQRETGSYNEQFF
abundance: NA; v_gene: TRBV28; j_gene: TRBJ1-1; d_gene: TRBD1; CDR3nt: TGTGCCAGCAGTCCTAGACAGGGGGCCGGCACTGAAGCTTTCTTT; CDR3aa: CASSPRQGAGTEAFF
abundance: NA; v_gene: TRBV28; j_gene: TRBJ2-7; d_gene: NA; CDR3nt: TGTGCCAGCAGTCCCACCACCACGGTAACCTACGAGCAGTACTTC; CDR3aa: CASSPTTTVTYEQYF
abundance: NA; v_gene: TRBV23-1; j_gene: TRBJ1-6; d_gene: TRBD1; CDR3nt: TGCGCCAGTTCCGGGACAGGGGTTCGATTTAATTCACCCCTCCACTTT; CDR3aa: CASSGTGVRFNSPLHF
abundance: NA; v_gene: TRBV5-4; j_gene: TRBJ2-3; d_gene: NA; CDR3nt: TGTGCCAGCAGGTCAGATTTGGCGGGGTCGAATACGCAGTATTTT; CDR3aa: CASRSDLAGSNTQYF
abundance: NA; v_gene: TRBV19; j_gene: TRBJ1-5; d_gene: NA; CDR3nt: TGTGCCAGTAGTATTTTGAACCCAGCAAGCAATCAGCCCCAGCATTTT; CDR3aa: CASSILNPASNQPQHF
abundance: once; v_gene: TRBV5-6; j_gene: TRBJ2-3; d_gene: TRBD2; CDR3nt: TGTGCCAGCAGCTTGGCCGGGGGTAGCGGGGCAGATACGCAGTATTTT; CDR3aa: CASSLAGGSGADTQYF
abundance: once; v_gene: TRBV14; j_gene: TRBJ2-1; d_gene: NA; CDR3nt: TGTGCCAGCAGCCCCGCAGGGGTCGCTGAGCAGTTCTTC; CDR3aa: CASSPAGVAEQFF
abundance: NA; v_gene: TRBV2; j_gene: TRBJ1-2; d_gene: NA; CDR3nt: TGTGCCAGCAGTGAAGAGGTTCCGGGCTATGGCTACACCTTC; CDR3aa: CASSEEVPGYGYTF
abundance: NA; v_gene: TRBV18; j_gene: TRBJ2-2; d_gene: NA; CDR3nt: TGTGCCAGCTCACCACCATCCCAGGGAGCCGGGGAGCTGTTTTTT; CDR3aa: CASSPPSQGAGELFF
abundance: NA; v_gene: TRBV9; j_gene: TRBJ2-7; d_gene: NA; CDR3nt: TGTGCCAGCAGCCCCCGAAGTGGTTTCTCCTACGAGCAGTACTTC; CDR3aa: CASSPRSGFSYEQYF
abundance: NA; v_gene: TRBV10-3; j_gene: TRBJ1-6; d_gene: NA; CDR3nt: TGTGCCATCAGAGAACAGGGTGATTCACCCCTCCACTTT; CDR3aa: CAIREQGDSPLHF
abundance: NA; v_gene: TRBV5-4; j_gene: TRBJ2-1; d_gene: TRBD2; CDR3nt: TGTGCCAGCAGCTTGGGGACTAGCGGGGGGGCCTTGTACAATGAGCAGTTCTTC; CDR3aa: CASSLGTSGGALYNEQFF